The 23 T cell receptor beta chains given below trace back to one sample, sequenced in a study of T cell responses to AZD1222 COVID-19 vaccine. Some clones are missing from TCRdb's copy, which holds only in-frame ones; the method was immunoSEQ multiplex PCR. The sample has about 110,000 clones, 70% to 90% seen once; the top ten hold roughly 3%. The sample was peripheral blood, taken on day 0 of AZD1222 vaccination. These receptor sequences come from an adult in good health.

The rearrangement uses TRBV19 and TRBJ1-5, with D hard to call. V was trimmed by 3 bases and J by 3 bases, leaving 6 bases between them. The germline CDR1 and CDR2 sequences are LNHDA and SQIVND (reference sequence). The CDR3 is made up of 13 amino acids. CDR3 residues: CASSMGYNQPQHF. DNA of the CDR3: TGTGCCAGTAGTATGGGCTACAATCAGCCCCAGCATTTT.

This clone was recorded only once. The chain combines TRBV3-1 (or the pseudogene TRBV3-2) with TRBJ1-2; D ambiguous. This CDR3 spans 13 amino acids. The germline CDR1 and CDR2 sequences are LGHDT and YNNKEL (reference sequence). V dropped 5 bases and J dropped 2 bases, with 9 bases sitting between them. CDR3 sequence (DNA): TGTGCCAGCAGCGCTGACACGAACTATGGCTACACCTTC. Translated: CASSADTNYGYTF.

The V gene is TRBV3-1 (or the pseudogene TRBV3-2), the J gene TRBJ1-2; D gene ambiguous. Per germline, CDR1 LGHDT and CDR2 YNNKEL (reference sequence). The germline V and J ends were trimmed by 4 bases and 3 bases, with 6 bases remaining between them. CDR3 size: 12 residues. CDR3 protein: CASSPGHYGYTF. Written as DNA, the CDR3 is TGTGCCAGCAGCCCCGGTCACTATGGCTACACCTTC.

This chain links TRBV9 with TRBJ2-5; D not resolved. CDR1 and CDR2 (germline): SGDLS, YYNGEE. V was cut by 0 bases and J by 2 bases, with 11 bases left in between. The CDR3 is made up of 15 amino acids. This chain's CDR3 is CASSVGTVRQETQYF. DNA of the CDR3: TGTGCCAGCAGCGTAGGCACCGTAAGACAAGAGACCCAGTACTTC.

The genes are TRBV7-2 and TRBJ2-3; D is undetermined. The germline V and J ends were trimmed by 5 bases and 4 bases, with 13 bases remaining between them. Germline CDR1 reads SGHTA; CDR2 reads FQGNSA. This CDR3 comprises 14 residues. The CDR3 protein is CASSVGGSSDTQYF. Here the CDR3 DNA reads TGTGCCAGCAGCGTAGGCGGTAGCTCAGATACGCAGTATTTT.

This sequence joins TRBV4-3 and TRBJ2-1, with 8 bases identical to TRBD1. The germline gives CDR1 LGHNA, CDR2 YSLEER. The CDR3 extends over 16 amino acids. With V trimmed by 1 base and J by 7 bases, 9 bases remained unmatched. CDR3 DNA sequence: TGCGCCAGCAGCCAAGGCAGGACAGGGCTAGGGAATGAGCAGTTCTTC. Protein product: CASSQGRTGLGNEQFF.

This clone was counted a few times. The chain recombines TRBV28 with TRBJ1-2; D gene uncertain. V shed 6 bases and J shed 7 bases, with 18 bases lying between them. CDR3 size: 14 residues. Germline CDR1 and CDR2: MDHEN and SYDVKM. CDR3 residues: CASSISPRGGGYTF. The CDR3 nucleotides read TGTGCCAGCAGCATCTCTCCACGGGGTGGTGGCTACACCTTC.

The CDR3 is CSVNTQETQYF. CDR3 DNA: TGCAGTGTGAATACCCAAGAGACCCAGTACTTC. This chain connects TRBV20-1 to TRBJ2-5; D unresolved. The CDR3 extends over 11 amino acids. V was shortened by 7 bases and J by 1 base, with 7 bases between the two germline ends. From germline, CDR1 is DFQATT and CDR2 SNEGSKA (reference sequence).

The chain joins TRBV29-1 to TRBJ1-5; D perhaps matches TRBD1 (5 bases). V lost 7 bases and J lost 1, with 11 bases in between. CDR3 length: 13 residues. Germline V lookup: CDR1 SQVTM, CDR2 ANQGSEA. CDR3 DNA sequence: TGCAGCGCCGCCCAGGGCAGCAATCAGCCCCAGCATTTT. The encoded protein is CSAAQGSNQPQHF. The variable domain in full, completed from reference TRBV29-1 and TRBJ1-5, reads SAVISQKPSRDICQRGTSLTIQCQVDSQVTMMFWYRQQPGQSLTLIATANQGSEATYESGFVIDKFPISRPNLTFSTLTVSNMSPEDSSIYLCSAAQGSNQPQHFGDGTRLSIL.

This chain uses TRBV7-7 with TRBJ1-5; D not resolved. Looked up from germline, CDR1 is SSHAT and CDR2 is FNYEAQ (reference sequence). V lost 1 base to trimming and J lost 3 bases, with 4 bases between them. The CDR3 sequence is 13 residues long. The CDR3 spells CASSLGLNQPQHF. CDR3 nucleotides: TGTGCCAGCAGCTTAGGCCTCAATCAGCCCCAGCATTTT.

The chain employs TRBV5-4 and TRBJ1-1; D possibly corresponds to TRBD1 (5 bases). In germline, CDR1 is SGHNT, CDR2 YYREEE (reference sequence). The CDR3 is 16 amino acids. Trimming removed 0 bases at V and 1 base at J, with 13 bases between. In DNA form, the CDR3 reads TGTGCCAGCAGCTTGGGCCGGGGCGCAAGGAACACTGAAGCTTTCTTT. Amino acid sequence: CASSLGRGARNTEAFF. The variable domain in full, completed from reference TRBV5-4 and TRBJ1-1, reads ETGVTQSPTHLIKTRGQQVTLRCSSQSGHNTVSWYQQALGQGPQFIFQYYREEENGRGNFPPRFSGLQFPNYSSELNVNALELDDSALYLCASSLGRGARNTEAFFGQGTRLTVV.

The rearrangement joins TRBV9 to TRBJ2-3; D gene uncertain. Per germline, CDR1 SGDLS and CDR2 YYNGEE. Trimming shortened V by 3 bases and J by 7 bases, and 18 bases separated the two germline ends. The CDR3 contains 15 residues. CDR3 bases: TGTGCCAGCAGCGCTACCCCGGGCGGAATGTATACGCAGTATTTT. Its translation is CASSATPGGMYTQYF.

CDR3 amino acids: CASSYSGALQETQYF. CDR3 bases: TGTGCCAGCAGTTATAGCGGGGCTTTACAAGAGACCCAGTACTTC. The chain joins TRBV6-5 to TRBJ2-5; 8 nucleotides agree with TRBD2. This CDR3 is built from 15 residues. V shed 3 bases, J shed 2 bases, and the junction held 5 bases outside the gene matches. Germline CDR1 is MNHEY and CDR2 is SVGAGI.

The gene calls are TRBV5-1 and TRBJ2-5; D unresolved. V was trimmed by 0 bases and J by 3 bases, leaving 12 bases between them. Germline CDR1 SGHRS, CDR2 YFSETQ. This CDR3 has 15 amino acids. The CDR3 coding sequence is TGCGCCAGCAGCTTGGTCCCGGGCCACGAAGAGACCCAGTACTTC. Its protein is CASSLVPGHEETQYF.

J is TRBJ2-3 and V is TRBV7-3; TRBD2 matches at 10 bases. The ends lost 5 bases at V and 5 bases at J; junction bases unmatched: 10. Germline V lookup: CDR1 SGHTA, CDR2 FQGTGA. This CDR3 contains 16 residues. CDR3 region: CASSDPTSGRKDTQYF. In DNA, the CDR3 is TGTGCCAGCAGCGATCCGACTAGCGGGCGAAAAGATACGCAGTATTTT. Filled out from reference TRBV7-3 and TRBJ2-3, the complete variable domain reads GAGVSQTPSNKVTEKGKYVELRCDPISGHTALYWYRQSLGQGPEFLIYFQGTGAADDSGLPNDRFFAVRPEGSVSTLKIQRTERGDSAVYLCASSDPTSGRKDTQYFGPGTRLTVL.

The rearrangement links TRBV6-6 to TRBJ1-5; TRBD1 matches at 7 bases. The CDR3 spans 16 residues. V shed 1 base and J 3 bases; nucleotides not matched to a gene: 6. Looked up from germline, CDR1 is MNHNY and CDR2 is SVGAGI (reference sequence). The CDR3 DNA sequence: TGTGCCAGCAGTTACTTGGGACAGAACCCCAATCAGCCCCAGCATTTT. Residues: CASSYLGQNPNQPQHF.

The rearrangement joins TRBV6-5 to TRBJ1-1; no reliable D call. Looked up from germline, CDR1 is MNHEY and CDR2 is SVGAGI. Trimming took off 3 bases at V and 5 bases at J, with 4 bases between the two ends. The CDR3 totals 11 residues. CDR3 nucleotide sequence: TGTGCCAGCAGTTATCAAACTGAAGCTTTCTTT. Amino acid sequence: CASSYQTEAFF.

The V gene is TRBV19, the J gene TRBJ2-2, with a weak D call TRBD1 (6 bases). The CDR3 length is 15 residues. Trimming shortened V by 4 bases and J by 5 bases, and 14 bases separated the two germline ends. Germline lookup yields CDR1 LNHDA and CDR2 SQIVND (reference sequence). CDR3 protein: CASSTSAGATGELFF. In DNA form, the CDR3 reads TGTGCCAGTAGTACATCAGCAGGGGCGACCGGGGAGCTGTTTTTT.

This clone has just one count. The chain couples TRBV3-1 (or the pseudogene TRBV3-2) to TRBJ2-1; no definite D call. The CDR3 covers 15 residues. The germline V gene encodes CDR1 LGHDT and CDR2 YNNKEL (reference sequence). V lost 5 bases, J lost 3 bases, and 14 bases lay in between. CDR3 nucleotide sequence: TGTGCCAGCAGCTCGAACGGGCTAGACTACAATGAGCAGTTCTTC. Translation gives CASSSNGLDYNEQFF.

The genes are TRBV7-7 and TRBJ1-5; D uncertain. Trimming cost V 1 base and J 0 bases, with 1 base left between them. Per germline, CDR1 SSHAT and CDR2 FNYEAQ (reference sequence). There are 13 residues in the CDR3. The CDR3 reads CASSLDSNQPQHF. In DNA form, the CDR3 reads TGTGCCAGCAGCTTAGATAGCAATCAGCCCCAGCATTTT.

As DNA, the CDR3 is TGTGCCAGCAGGCGAGGCACTGAAGCTTTCTTT. It specifies CASRRGTEAFF. The J gene is TRBJ1-1, the V gene TRBV2; D is ambiguous. This CDR3 is built from 11 residues. The V end lost 6 bases, the J end lost 4 bases, and 6 bases lay between the germline ends. The germline V gene encodes CDR1 SNHLY and CDR2 FYNNEI.

This clone turned up a few times. The chain joins TRBV14 to TRBJ1-1; perhaps TRBD1 as D (5 bases). The V and J ends lost 4 bases and 4 bases respectively, with 16 bases between them. CDR1 is SGHDN, CDR2 FVKESK, per germline. This CDR3 is 15 amino acids long. CDR3 in amino acids: CASSPGGALSTEAFF. The CDR3 DNA reads as TGTGCCAGCAGCCCGGGCGGGGCTTTGAGCACTGAAGCTTTCTTT.

The chain joins TRBV7-2 to TRBJ2-7, with D tentatively TRBD1 or TRBD2 (5 bases each). The germline V and J ends were trimmed by 8 bases and 2 bases, with 10 bases remaining between them. This CDR3 contains 12 residues. CDR1 is SGHTA, CDR2 FQGNSA, per germline. The CDR3 spells CASAGTPYEQYF. The CDR3 DNA sequence: TGTGCCAGCGCCGGGACCCCCTACGAGCAGTACTTC.